This TCR beta chain came from a study of chemoradiotherapy in HPV16-positive cancers. General study points: Non-HPV-specific T cells did not expand in tumors during treatment, whereas candidate HPV-specific clones and E7-related motifs did. The functional HPV-specific definition rests on just a couple of HPV16-positive patients.

Using immunoSEQ multiplex PCR, the repertoire was profiled, and TCRdb retains in-frame clones only, with some absent. Among approximately 12,000 clones listed, about two thirds were seen once. Over chemoradiotherapy, repertoires were sampled more than once. For this clone: Its specificity is not known.

This CDR3 region has 13 residues. V gave up 3 bases and J gave up 5 bases, with 13 bases separating them. CDR1 GTSNPN and CDR2 SVGIG come from the germline V gene (reference sequence). This rearrangement joins TRBV30 to TRBJ2-5; D may correspond to TRBD1 or TRBD2 (5 bases each). This clonotype originated in a human donor with HPV-associated anogenital cancer. This sample was gathered from a patient who underwent chemoradiotherapy. DNA for the CDR3: TGTGCCTGGAGCAGGGACCGGCAGGAGACCCAGTACTTC. Its translation: CAWSRDRQETQYF.